Listed here are 20 T cell receptor beta chains from one sample, sequenced in a study of blood T cell repertoires in COVID-19. TCRdb's copy holds only in-frame clones and misses some; the assay was immunoSEQ multiplex PCR. The sample includes about 50,000 clones, over 80% of them seen just once. Sequencing was done on a sample of peripheral blood. These receptors were collected from a man between 65 and 79 years old with active COVID-19.

The genes are TRBV9 and TRBJ2-2; 7 bases fit TRBD1. Looked up from germline, CDR1 is SGDLS and CDR2 is YYNGEE. With 4 bases clipped from V and 0 bases from J, the junction kept 9 bases outside the gene matches. The CDR3 is made up of 17 amino acids. CDR3 region: CASSSQTGTANTGELFF. CDR3 sequence (DNA): TGTGCCAGCAGCTCCCAGACAGGGACCGCGAACACCGGGGAGCTGTTTTTT.

There are a few counts of this clone. The V gene is TRBV2, the J gene TRBJ1-3; the match to TRBD1 covers 9 bases. The germline CDR1 and CDR2 sequences are SNHLY and FYNNEI. The CDR3 consists of 13 residues. The trim removed 6 bases at V and 8 bases at J, leaving 5 bases unmatched. CDR3 region: CASRGTGSYTIYF. In DNA, the CDR3 is TGTGCCAGCAGGGGGACAGGGTCATACACCATATATTTT.

The chain carries TRBV7-9 and TRBJ2-5, with D unclear. The V and J ends lost 5 bases and 3 bases respectively, with 10 bases between them. This CDR3 contains 13 residues. Germline V gives CDR1 SEHNR, CDR2 FQNEAQ (reference sequence). The CDR3 sequence is CASSPSAEETQYF. The CDR3 region has the DNA TGTGCCAGCAGCCCGAGCGCCGAAGAGACCCAGTACTTC. The variable domain in full, completed from reference TRBV7-9 and TRBJ2-5, reads DTGVSQNPRHKITKRGQNVTFRCDPISEHNRLYWYRQTLGQGPEFLTYFQNEAQLEKSRLLSDRFSAERPKGSFSTLEIQRTEQGDSAMYLCASSPSAEETQYFGPGTRLLVL.

This sequence joins TRBV19 and TRBJ1-4, with TRBD1 matching 12 bases. CDR1 LNHDA and CDR2 SQIVND come from the germline V gene (reference sequence). V was pared by 7 bases and J by 7 bases, with 7 bases of the junction left unmatched. This CDR3 spans 15 amino acids. The CDR3 coding sequence is TGTGCCAGTATGGGACAGGGGGCTACCGGTGAAAAACTGTTTTTT. This encodes CASMGQGATGEKLFF. Supplemented by reference TRBV19 and TRBJ1-4, the full variable domain reads DGGITQSPKYLFRKEGQNVTLSCEQNLNHDAMYWYRQDPGQGLRLIYYSQIVNDFQKGDIAEGYSVSREKKESFPLTVTSAQKNPTAFYLCASMGQGATGEKLFFGSGTQLSVL.

J is TRBJ2-7 and V is TRBV7-2; the D gene is possibly TRBD1 (6 bases). Trimming took 5 bases from V and 6 from J, leaving 14 bases between them. CDR1 is SGHTA, CDR2 FQGNSA, per germline. CDR3 size: 13 residues. The CDR3 DNA reads as TGTGCCAGCAGCGGGGAAACAGGGCGCGAGCAGTACTTC. Protein product: CASSGETGREQYF. Complete variable domain (other parts from reference TRBV7-2 and TRBJ2-7): GAGVSQSPSNKVTEKGKDVELRCDPISGHTALYWYRQSLGQGLEFLIYFQGNSAPDKSGLPSDRFSAERTGGSVSTLTIQRTQQEDSAVYLCASSGETGREQYFGPGTRLTVT.

The chain uses TRBV5-5 and TRBJ1-2; unclear D gene. Trimming removed 6 bases at V and 0 bases at J, with 12 bases between. The CDR3 is 14 amino acids. Germline CDR1 is SGHKS and CDR2 is YYEKEE (reference sequence). This CDR3 is CASTNSRANYGYTF. The CDR3 DNA reads TGTGCCAGCACAAACAGCCGAGCTAACTATGGCTACACCTTC. The full variable domain, in which reference TRBV5-5 and TRBJ1-2 provide the parts outside the CDR3, is DAGVTQSPTHLIKTRGQQVTLRCSPISGHKSVSWYQQVLGQGPQFIFQYYEKEERGRGNFPDRFSARQFPNYSSELNVNALLLGDSALYLCASTNSRANYGYTFGSGTRLTVV.

The gene calls are TRBV2 and TRBJ1-6; D is perhaps TRBD1 (5 bases). The CDR3 loop spans 14 amino acids. From germline, CDR1 is SNHLY and CDR2 FYNNEI. V was shortened by 4 bases and J by 7 bases, with 11 bases between the two germline ends. CDR3 amino acids: CASSAGLGNSPLHF. The DNA of the CDR3 is TGTGCCAGCAGTGCAGGGCTCGGGAATTCACCCCTCCACTTT.

The chain recombines TRBV6-2 or TRBV6-3 with TRBJ1-1; 7 positions match TRBD1. The CDR3 runs 14 residues. The trim removed 4 bases at V and 1 base at J, leaving 3 bases unmatched. Germline CDR1 reads MNHEY; CDR2 reads SVGEGT. Written as DNA, the CDR3 is TGTGCCAGCAGTTCCCACAGGGGGAACACTGAAGCTTTCTTT. It specifies CASSSHRGNTEAFF.

The chain couples TRBV19 to TRBJ2-4; 7 positions match TRBD1. This CDR3 spans 13 amino acids. Trimming took 10 bases from V and 1 from J; bases not matched to a gene: 4. Germline V gene sequence: CDR1 LNHDA, CDR2 SQIVND (reference sequence). CDR3 protein: CATQQGAKNIQYF. In DNA form, the CDR3 reads TGTGCCACTCAACAGGGGGCCAAAAACATTCAGTACTTC.

This clone was observed a few times. The rearrangement uses TRBV5-1 and TRBJ2-3; 8 bases are shared with TRBD1. Per the germline V gene, CDR1 is SGHRS and CDR2 is YFSETQ. This CDR3 has 14 residues. The V and J ends lost 4 bases and 4 bases, in that order; junction bases with no gene match: 5. CDR3 coding DNA: TGCGCCAGCAGCCTCGACAGGGGTCCAGATACGCAGTATTTT. It is translated as CASSLDRGPDTQYF.

The chain employs TRBV3-1 (or the pseudogene TRBV3-2) and TRBJ2-7; 9 bases map to TRBD1. CDR3 length: 16 amino acids. Germline assignment: CDR1 LGHDT and CDR2 YNNKEL (reference sequence). V was clipped by 3 bases and J by 3 bases; unmatched bases: 9. DNA for the CDR3: TGTGCCAGCAGCCATGGTTCCGGGACAGGGCTCTACGAGCAGTACTTC. It encodes CASSHGSGTGLYEQYF.

The V and J genes are TRBV5-5 and TRBJ2-5; TRBD1 is a possible D gene (5 bases). The CDR3 contains 13 residues. The germline V gene has CDR1 SGHKS and CDR2 YYEKEE (reference sequence). Trimming shortened V by 1 base and J by 5 bases, and 9 bases separated the two germline ends. This CDR3 is CASSLRGGETQYF. CDR3 DNA sequence: TGTGCCAGCAGCTTGAGGGGCGGCGAGACCCAGTACTTC. Combining the CDR3 with reference TRBV5-5 and TRBJ2-5 gives the whole variable domain DAGVTQSPTHLIKTRGQQVTLRCSPISGHKSVSWYQQVLGQGPQFIFQYYEKEERGRGNFPDRFSARQFPNYSSELNVNALLLGDSALYLCASSLRGGETQYFGPGTRLLVL.

This clone was seen at least ten times. The chain has TRBV27 and TRBJ1-5, with D unresolved. V gave up 5 bases and J gave up 0 bases, with 5 bases separating them. Germline CDR1 reads MNHEY; CDR2 reads SMNVEV (reference sequence). The CDR3 length is 13 residues. This chain's CDR3 is CASSPYSNQPQHF. In DNA form, the CDR3 reads TGTGCCAGCAGTCCCTATAGCAATCAGCCCCAGCATTTT.

The V and J genes are TRBV6-5 and TRBJ1-3, with 7 bases identical to TRBD1. V shed 2 bases and J 6 bases; nucleotides not matched to a gene: 1. CDR1 MNHEY and CDR2 SVGAGI come from the germline V gene. The CDR3 sequence is 13 residues long. The CDR3 is CASSYTGANTIYF. DNA of the CDR3: TGTGCCAGCAGTTACACAGGGGCAAACACCATATATTTT.

This chain connects TRBV5-4 to TRBJ2-7; possible D gene TRBD2, 5 bases. The CDR3 is made up of 13 amino acids. The V gene's germline CDR1 is SGHNT and CDR2 YYREEE (reference sequence). The ends were cut back, 3 bases at V and 0 bases at J, with 7 bases in the middle. In DNA form, the CDR3 reads TGTGCCAGCAGCTACGGGGACTCCTACGAGCAGTACTTC. Translated: CASSYGDSYEQYF.

The chain employs TRBV4-3 and TRBJ1-5, with 7 bases matching TRBD1. The length of the CDR3 is 14 residues. Trimming took 3 bases from V and 3 from J; bases not matched to a gene: 2. Germline loops: CDR1 LGHNA, CDR2 YSLEER. The CDR3 protein is CASSQGQTNQPQHF. DNA of the CDR3: TGCGCCAGCAGCCAGGGACAGACCAATCAGCCCCAGCATTTT.

The chain recombines TRBV3-1 (or the pseudogene TRBV3-2) with TRBJ2-5, with D perhaps matching TRBD2 (5 bases). The CDR3 has 15 residues. The V gene lost 5 bases and the J gene lost 4 bases, with 17 bases spanning the gap. Germline lookup yields CDR1 LGHDT and CDR2 YNNKEL (reference sequence). The CDR3 nucleotides read TGTGCCAGCAGCTTCCTACCTCTCAGCGGAGAGACCCAGTACTTC. Its protein product is CASSFLPLSGETQYF.

Only a few counts were recorded for this clone. CDR3: CASSRGTSGTYNEQFF. CDR3 sequence (DNA): TGTGCCAGCAGCAGAGGGACTAGCGGAACCTACAATGAGCAGTTCTTC. The chain joins TRBV5-4 to TRBJ2-1, with 11 bases fitting TRBD2. Trimming cost V 4 bases and J 2 bases; bases outside gene matches: 5. Germline CDR1 SGHNT, CDR2 YYREEE (reference sequence). This CDR3 is built from 16 residues.

V usage is TRBV5-6 and J usage is TRBJ2-3; 7 bases map to TRBD2. After removal of 3 bases from V and 3 bases from J, the junction contained 7 bases not matched to a gene. Germline V gene sequence: CDR1 SGHDT, CDR2 YYEEEE. The CDR3 spans 15 residues. The CDR3 DNA is TGTGCCAGCAGCTCCCGACTAGCTGGGACAGATACGCAGTATTTT. As protein: CASSSRLAGTDTQYF.

The chain recombines TRBV30 with TRBJ1-1; 10 nucleotides agree with TRBD1. Germline assignment: CDR1 GTSNPN and CDR2 SVGIG (reference sequence). Trimming took 2 bases from V and 5 from J; bases not matched to a gene: 8. The CDR3 has 15 residues. The CDR3 DNA reads TGTGCCTGGAGTTCTGGGCGGACAGGGGGAACTGAAGCTTTCTTT. Its translation is CAWSSGRTGGTEAFF.